These T cell receptor beta chains were read from a single sample in a study of vaccination effects on CD4 cells after COVID-19. Method: immunoSEQ multiplex PCR; TCRdb's copy keeps in-frame clones and lacks some. The table has about 41,000 clones, roughly 82% seen once. The antigens for these receptors are not known. This specimen was CD4+ T cells from PBMCs cultured with HCoV-NL63 spike peptides, taken before COVID-19 vaccination. The receptors originated from a human donor who received a COVID-19 vaccine. The CDR3 runs from the conserved cysteine through the conserved F or W. The D gene is left open where the match is weak.

>TRBD2|TRBV9
CASSVAMNGGEDTQYF
>TRBD1|TRBV9
CASSAETGGFEKLFF
>.|TRBV3-1/TRBV3-2
CASSLPHEQFF
>TRBD1|TRBV24-1
CATSDQDRGGTDTQYF
>TRBD1|TRBV6-2/TRBV6-3
CASSSDRAGANVLTF
>.|TRBV9
CASSVAETSYPKATYGYTF
>.|TRBV3-1/TRBV3-2
CASSQDLGRKTEAFF
>TRBD1|TRBV30
CAGTGQTYQETQYF
>TRBD1|TRBV10-2
CASSDRGQSNQPQHF
>.|TRBV6-5
CASSLTGPGGQPQHF
>.|TRBV7-3
CASSLRGPRDRGGSVTGELFF
>TRBD1|TRBV5-1
CASSGRDRGRETQYF
>TRBD2|TRBV3-1/TRBV3-2
CASSQEGASGGGDF
>TRBD1|TRBV9
CASSPDRGSLTGELFF
>TRBD1|TRBV9
CASSVRGTGWASGNTIYF
>.|TRBV27
CASSARASPNQPQHF